A selection of T cell receptor beta chains follows, all from one sample in a study of blood T cell repertoires in COVID-19. Generated by immunoSEQ multiplex PCR, the TCRdb table keeps only in-frame clones and is missing some. The repertoire includes approximately 110,000 clones, around 79% of them detected once, and around a fifth sits in the top ten. The source material was peripheral blood. The receptors were sampled from a man in his 70s with active or convalescent COVID-19. Each CDR3 is given with its conserved first and last residue. The D gene is left open where the match is weak. Part of the rows lack a size; the others show once, few, many or a class for expanded clones.

J: TRBJ2-6; V: TRBV7-9; size: NA; D: TRBD1; CDR3: CASWDRGYSGANVLTF; DNA: TGTGCCAGCTGGGACAGGGGGTACTCTGGGGCCAACGTCCTGACTTTC
J: TRBJ1-1; V: TRBV4-1; size: NA; D: NA; CDR3: CASSHPRGNTEAFF; DNA: TGCGCCAGCAGCCACCCCAGGGGGAACACTGAAGCTTTCTTT
J: TRBJ1-2; V: TRBV11-2; size: NA; D: NA; CDR3: CASSFDSLNYGYTF; DNA: TGTGCCAGCAGCTTCGACAGTTTGAACTATGGCTACACCTTC
J: TRBJ1-4; V: TRBV30; size: NA; D: TRBD1; CDR3: CAWSVGQGRTANEKLFF; DNA: TGTGCCTGGAGTGTTGGACAGGGGAGAACGGCTAATGAAAAACTGTTTTTT
J: TRBJ2-1; V: TRBV19; size: NA; D: NA; CDR3: CASSIQGPGRNEQFF; DNA: TGTGCCAGTAGTATCCAGGGGCCAGGTCGAAATGAGCAGTTCTTC
J: TRBJ2-1; V: TRBV7-8; size: once; D: TRBD1; CDR3: CASSLDRDNEQFF; DNA: TGTGCCAGCAGCCTTGACAGGGACAATGAGCAGTTCTTC
J: TRBJ2-5; V: TRBV13; size: few; D: TRBD1; CDR3: CASSLGFRGREETQYF; DNA: TGTGCCAGCAGCTTAGGTTTTAGGGGGCGCGAAGAGACCCAGTACTTC
J: TRBJ2-2; V: TRBV5-4; size: NA; D: NA; CDR3: CASSLLQGNTGELFF; DNA: TGTGCCAGCAGCTTGTTACAGGGAAACACCGGGGAGCTGTTTTTT
J: TRBJ2-1; V: TRBV3-1/TRBV3-2; size: NA; D: TRBD2; CDR3: CASSQLAGSSYNEQFF; DNA: TGTGCCAGCAGCCAACTAGCGGGGAGCTCCTACAATGAGCAGTTCTTC
J: TRBJ1-1; V: TRBV12-3/TRBV12-4; size: few; D: NA; CDR3: CASSDGHRDEAFF; DNA: TGTGCCAGCAGTGATGGCCACAGGGATGAAGCTTTCTTT
J: TRBJ1-2; V: TRBV5-1; size: NA; D: NA; CDR3: CASSREAPGYGYTF; DNA: TGCGCCAGCAGCAGGGAGGCTCCCGGCTATGGCTACACCTTC
J: TRBJ1-1; V: TRBV28; size: NA; D: NA; CDR3: CASSFPQWNTEAFF; DNA: TGTGCCAGCAGTTTCCCACAGTGGAACACTGAAGCTTTCTTT
J: TRBJ1-5; V: TRBV6-2/TRBV6-3; size: NA; D: TRBD1; CDR3: CASSYSGTGGEPQHF; DNA: TGTGCCAGCAGTTACTCCGGGACAGGGGGAGAGCCCCAGCATTTT
J: TRBJ1-1; V: TRBV5-6; size: NA; D: TRBD1; CDR3: CASSLKGQGFYTEAFF; DNA: TGTGCCAGCAGCTTGAAAGGACAGGGGTTTTACACTGAAGCTTTCTTT
J: TRBJ2-3; V: TRBV5-1; size: once; D: TRBD1; CDR3: CASSQEEQGTQYF; DNA: TGCGCCAGCAGTCAGGAGGAACAGGGGACGCAGTATTTT
J: TRBJ2-1; V: TRBV12-3/TRBV12-4; size: few; D: NA; CDR3: CASRVSDNEQFF; DNA: TGTGCCAGCAGGGTTAGCGACAATGAGCAGTTCTTC
J: TRBJ1-1; V: TRBV10-3; size: NA; D: NA; CDR3: CAISDSGGAPNTEAFF; DNA: TGTGCCATCAGTGACTCTGGGGGGGCTCCGAACACTGAAGCTTTCTTT
J: TRBJ1-2; V: TRBV2; size: NA; D: TRBD1; CDR3: CASSWWGQRTGDGYTF; DNA: TGTGCCAGCAGTTGGTGGGGGCAGAGGACAGGCGATGGCTACACCTTC
J: TRBJ1-5; V: TRBV21-1; size: NA; D: NA; CDR3: CASRYTGFAGWPQHF; DNA: TGTGCCAGCAGATACACAGGGTTCGCTGGCTGGCCCCAGCATTTT
J: TRBJ1-1; V: TRBV2; size: NA; D: NA; CDR3: CASSERGRGNTEAFF; DNA: TGTGCCAGCAGTGAAAGAGGCAGGGGTAACACTGAAGCTTTCTTT
J: TRBJ1-2; V: TRBV6-5; size: NA; D: NA; CDR3: CASSYGSPGAGYGYTF; DNA: TGTGCCAGCAGTTACGGGTCGCCCGGAGCTGGGTATGGCTACACCTTC
J: TRBJ1-5; V: TRBV19; size: NA; D: NA; CDR3: CARLFNQPQHF; DNA: TGTGCCAGGCTATTCAATCAACCCCAGCATTTT
J: TRBJ1-6; V: TRBV18; size: NA; D: TRBD1; CDR3: CASSTGGESLHF; DNA: TGTGCCAGCTCAACAGGGGGCGAATCCCTCCACTTT
J: TRBJ2-1; V: TRBV7-2; size: NA; D: NA; CDR3: CASSPGLAYNEQFF; DNA: TGTGCCAGCAGCCCGGGACTCGCCTACAATGAGCAGTTCTTC
J: TRBJ1-2; V: TRBV7-9; size: NA; D: NA; CDR3: CASSPRQIRRGYTF; DNA: TGTGCCAGCAGCCCTCGACAGATTCGCCGTGGCTACACCTTC
J: TRBJ1-2; V: TRBV7-2; size: NA; D: NA; CDR3: CASSLNLDSSNYGYTF; DNA: TGTGCCAGCAGCCTCAATTTGGACAGCTCTAACTATGGCTACACCTTC
J: TRBJ1-2; V: TRBV18; size: NA; D: NA; CDR3: CASSPFPQAKGYTF; DNA: TGTGCCAGCTCACCATTCCCCCAGGCAAAAGGCTACACCTTC
J: TRBJ2-2; V: TRBV23-1; size: NA; D: TRBD1; CDR3: CARYRDRVTGELFF; DNA: TGCGCCAGATACCGGGACAGGGTTACCGGGGAGCTGTTTTTT
J: TRBJ1-2; V: TRBV7-9; size: NA; D: TRBD1; CDR3: CASSSGTGNYGYTF; DNA: TGTGCCAGCAGCTCTGGGACAGGGAACTATGGCTACACCTTC
J: TRBJ2-2; V: TRBV25-1; size: NA; D: NA; CDR3: CASRDRANTGELFF; DNA: TGTGCCAGCAGGGACAGAGCGAACACCGGGGAGCTGTTTTTT
J: TRBJ2-5; V: TRBV7-3; size: NA; D: TRBD2; CDR3: CASSSGLAGETQYF; DNA: TGTGCCAGCAGCTCAGGACTAGCGGGAGAGACCCAGTACTTC
J: TRBJ1-5; V: TRBV10-3; size: few; D: NA; CDR3: CAIRQDSPGNQPQHF; DNA: TGTGCCATTCGACAGGATTCGCCGGGCAATCAGCCCCAGCATTTT
J: TRBJ2-1; V: TRBV10-3; size: NA; D: NA; CDR3: CAISESSRDEQFF; DNA: TGTGCCATCAGTGAGTCGTCGAGGGATGAGCAGTTCTTC
J: TRBJ1-4; V: TRBV5-4; size: NA; D: TRBD1; CDR3: CASSPGGISTNEKLFF; DNA: TGTGCCAGCAGCCCAGGGGGAATCTCAACTAATGAAAAACTGTTTTTT
J: TRBJ2-1; V: TRBV28; size: NA; D: NA; CDR3: CASSLLSRGSRNEQFF; DNA: TGTGCCAGCAGTTTATTGTCTCGGGGGTCAAGAAATGAGCAGTTCTTC
J: TRBJ2-7; V: TRBV3-1/TRBV3-2; size: NA; D: TRBD2; CDR3: CASSPSVAGVILYF; DNA: TGTGCCAGCAGTCCCAGTGTAGCGGGAGTAATTCTGTACTTC
J: TRBJ1-2; V: TRBV28; size: NA; D: NA; CDR3: CASSPDSNYGYTF; DNA: TGTGCCAGCAGCCCGGACAGTAACTATGGCTACACCTTC
J: TRBJ1-5; V: TRBV5-6; size: NA; D: NA; CDR3: CASSSRRRSRNQPQHF; DNA: TGTGCCAGCAGTTCGCGGAGACGGTCCCGCAATCAGCCCCAGCATTTT
J: TRBJ2-7; V: TRBV6-2/TRBV6-3; size: NA; D: TRBD2; CDR3: CASSYSPRLAGYEQYF; DNA: TGTGCCAGCAGTTACTCGCCGAGACTAGCGGGGTACGAGCAGTACTTC
J: TRBJ2-5; V: TRBV11-2; size: few; D: TRBD2; CDR3: CASSQRTRKTQYF; DNA: TGTGCCAGCAGCCAAAGGACTAGAAAGACCCAGTACTTC
J: TRBJ2-5; V: TRBV9; size: NA; D: TRBD2; CDR3: CASSNPLAGAGETQYF; DNA: TGTGCCAGCAGCAACCCTTTAGCGGGAGCTGGAGAGACCCAGTACTTC
J: TRBJ1-3; V: TRBV3-1/TRBV3-2; size: NA; D: TRBD1; CDR3: CASSQPRGPGNTIYF; DNA: TGTGCCAGCAGCCAACCCAGGGGGCCAGGAAACACCATATATTTT
J: TRBJ2-1; V: TRBV3-1/TRBV3-2; size: NA; D: TRBD2; CDR3: CASSYSSSGVYNEQFF; DNA: TGTGCCAGCAGCTATAGCTCTAGCGGGGTTTACAATGAGCAGTTCTTC
J: TRBJ1-6; V: TRBV23-1; size: once; D: NA; CDR3: CASNGRGNSPLHF; DNA: TGCGCCAGCAACGGCCGAGGTAATTCACCCCTCCACTTT
J: TRBJ1-3; V: TRBV18; size: NA; D: NA; CDR3: CASSPSDTSGNTIYF; DNA: TGTGCCAGCTCACCCTCGGACACCTCTGGAAACACCATATATTTT
J: TRBJ2-5; V: TRBV24-1; size: once; D: TRBD2; CDR3: CATSVLTSGSETQYF; DNA: TGTGCCACCAGTGTCTTAACTAGCGGGAGTGAGACCCAGTACTTC
J: TRBJ2-3; V: TRBV9; size: NA; D: NA; CDR3: CASSVVGDGTDTQYF; DNA: TGTGCCAGCAGCGTAGTCGGAGATGGCACAGATACGCAGTATTTT
J: TRBJ2-5; V: TRBV19; size: NA; D: NA; CDR3: CASSNQGIGTQYF; DNA: TGTGCCAGTAGTAACCAGGGAATAGGGACCCAGTACTTC
J: TRBJ1-5; V: TRBV19; size: NA; D: TRBD1; CDR3: CASSTTGAKPFNQPQHF; DNA: TGTGCCAGTAGTACGACAGGGGCGAAACCTTTCAATCAGCCCCAGCATTTT
J: TRBJ2-1; V: TRBV19; size: NA; D: TRBD2; CDR3: CASSTRPAGARNEQFF; DNA: TGTGCCAGTAGTACCCGACCCGCGGGAGCTAGGAATGAGCAGTTCTTC
J: TRBJ1-2; V: TRBV3-1/TRBV3-2; size: few; D: TRBD1; CDR3: CASSQLPTGKGYTF; DNA: TGTGCCAGCAGCCAATTACCGACAGGGAAAGGCTACACCTTC
J: TRBJ2-1; V: TRBV7-2; size: NA; D: TRBD2; CDR3: CASSLQREGLGEQFF; DNA: TGTGCCAGCAGCCTCCAGCGGGAGGGCCTAGGTGAGCAGTTCTTC
J: TRBJ1-3; V: TRBV7-2; size: NA; D: NA; CDR3: CASSLAPGGAGNTIYF; DNA: TGTGCCAGCAGCTTAGCCCCAGGCGGGGCTGGAAACACCATATATTTT
J: TRBJ2-2; V: TRBV5-6; size: once; D: TRBD2; CDR3: CASSQTSGRDTGELFF; DNA: TGTGCCAGCAGCCAGACTAGCGGGAGGGACACCGGGGAGCTGTTTTTT